Shown below are 11 T cell receptor beta chains from a single sample sequenced in a study of T cell responses to AZD1222 COVID-19 vaccine. Clones were sequenced by immunoSEQ multiplex PCR, and TCRdb holds only the in-frame ones, with some missing. The data contain about 140,000 clones, 88% of them seen just once; the ten biggest clones take up over 3%. This sample comprised peripheral blood, obtained 28 days after the second AZD1222 dose. The source is an adult who received the AZD1222 COVID-19 vaccine.

The chain uses TRBV3-1 (or the pseudogene TRBV3-2) and TRBJ1-4, with 7 bases fitting TRBD1. The V and J ends lost 3 bases and 10 bases, in that order; junction bases with no gene match: 11. The CDR3 length is 15 residues. The germline V gene encodes CDR1 LGHDT and CDR2 YNNKEL (reference sequence). The CDR3 spells CASSHIGYEGAKLFF. Here the CDR3 DNA reads TGTGCCAGCAGCCATATCGGATATGAGGGGGCAAAACTGTTTTTT.

The V gene is TRBV7-9, the J gene TRBJ1-4; 8 positions agree with TRBD1. Trimming cost V 0 bases and J 3 bases; bases outside gene matches: 3. The CDR3 spans 16 residues. Germline lookup yields CDR1 SEHNR and CDR2 FQNEAQ (reference sequence). CDR3 sequence: CASSLAGQGPNEKLFF. In nucleotides, the CDR3 is TGTGCCAGCAGCTTAGCAGGACAGGGACCTAATGAAAAACTGTTTTTT.

This chain links TRBV28 with TRBJ1-1; maybe TRBD1 (5 bases). The V and J ends lost 6 bases and 6 bases respectively, with 17 bases between them. CDR1 MDHEN and CDR2 SYDVKM come from the germline V gene. This CDR3 spans 14 amino acids. CDR3 sequence: CASREDPGFAEAFF. The DNA for the CDR3 is TGTGCCAGCAGGGAGGACCCAGGGTTCGCTGAAGCTTTCTTT.

V is TRBV28 and J is TRBJ1-1; D unclear. The CDR3 spans 11 residues. V was trimmed by 3 bases and J by 4 bases, leaving 3 bases between them. Germline lookup yields CDR1 MDHEN and CDR2 SYDVKM. The CDR3 here is CASSLSTEAFF. CDR3 bases: TGTGCCAGCAGTTTGTCCACTGAAGCTTTCTTT.

This chain links TRBV10-3 with TRBJ1-6; perhaps TRBD1 as D (6 bases). V was pared by 6 bases and J by 0 bases, with 9 bases between. Germline V gene lookup returns CDR1 ENHRY and CDR2 SYGVKD. This CDR3 has 15 amino acids. The chain's CDR3 is CAISQGSSYNSPLHF. CDR3 sequence (DNA): TGTGCCATCAGCCAGGGGAGCTCCTATAATTCACCCCTCCACTTT.

The chain uses TRBV5-1 and TRBJ2-5; D remains unclear. The CDR3 loop spans 14 amino acids. Germline CDR1 and CDR2: SGHRS and YFSETQ. Trimming left V 0 bases short and J 3 bases short, with 9 bases between. CDR3 in DNA: TGCGCCAGCAGCTTGGGACGGCGCGAAGAGACCCAGTACTTC. Translating gives CASSLGRREETQYF.

The rearrangement uses TRBV27 and TRBJ1-5; D is uncertain. CDR3 length equals 15 residues. The ends were cut back, 0 bases at V and 3 bases at J, with 9 bases in the middle. CDR1 and CDR2 (germline): MNHEY, SMNVEV (reference sequence). DNA of the CDR3: TGTGCCAGCAGTTTATCGGTGGGTTTCAATCAGCCCCAGCATTTT. As protein: CASSLSVGFNQPQHF.

V gene TRBV6-2 or TRBV6-3 combines with J gene TRBJ1-6, with D uncertain. The germline V gene has CDR1 MNHEY and CDR2 SVGEGT. V gave up 4 bases and J gave up 9 bases, with 13 bases separating them. CDR3 length: 14 residues. CDR3 residues: CASSWYGLSSPLHF. CDR3 sequence (DNA): TGTGCCAGCAGTTGGTATGGCCTGAGTTCACCCCTCCACTTT.

In this sample, this clone turned up a few times. This chain links TRBV11-2 with TRBJ1-2, with D possibly being TRBD1 (6 bases). The CDR3 covers 14 residues. The V gene's germline CDR1 is SGHAT and CDR2 FQNNGV. Trimming removed 8 bases from V and 7 bases from J, with 20 bases in between. The CDR3 region has the DNA TGTGCCAGCGATTCGATTCAGGGGAACGGTGGCTACACCTTC. This encodes CASDSIQGNGGYTF.

The V gene is TRBV19, the J gene TRBJ1-5; no reliable D call. Trimming pared 4 bases from V and 0 bases from J, leaving 7 bases between. Germline CDR1 is LNHDA and CDR2 is SQIVND (reference sequence). This CDR3 has 14 amino acids. CDR3 residues: CASSRRNSNQPQHF. The DNA of the CDR3 is TGTGCCAGTAGTAGGAGGAATAGCAATCAGCCCCAGCATTTT.

The chain couples TRBV24-1 to TRBJ2-3; D unclear. The germline V gene has CDR1 KGHDR and CDR2 SFDVKD. V gave up 5 bases and J gave up 2 bases, with 10 bases separating them. The CDR3 runs 14 residues. The DNA of the CDR3 is TGTGCCACCAGTGTAGACTCTCACACAGATACGCAGTATTTT. Translated, it gives CATSVDSHTDTQYF.